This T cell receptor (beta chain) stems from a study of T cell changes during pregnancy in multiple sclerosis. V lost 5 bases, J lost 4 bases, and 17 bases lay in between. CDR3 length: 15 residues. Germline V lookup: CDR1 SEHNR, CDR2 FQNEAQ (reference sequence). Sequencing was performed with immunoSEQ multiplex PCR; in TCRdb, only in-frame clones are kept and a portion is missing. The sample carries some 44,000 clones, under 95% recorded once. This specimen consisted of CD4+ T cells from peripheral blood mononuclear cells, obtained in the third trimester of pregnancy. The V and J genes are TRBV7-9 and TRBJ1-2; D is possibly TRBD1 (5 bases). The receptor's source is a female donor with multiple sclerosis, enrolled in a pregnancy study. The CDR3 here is CASSPRLGAGYGYTF. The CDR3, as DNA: TGTGCCAGCAGCCCCCGGTTAGGGGCAGGCTATGGCTACACCTTC.